These T cell receptor beta chains were read from a single sample in a study of Ad26.COV2.S vaccination and SARS-CoV-2 variants. Data came from immunoSEQ multiplex PCR; TCRdb stores just in-frame clones and leaves some out. Found here are some 480,000 clones, around 90% of them singletons; the top ten hold 9.5% to 15%. The material was peripheral blood, obtained in a trial of Ad26.COV2.S vaccine versus placebo. These receptors all stem from a person aged 18 to 65 who received the Ad26.COV2.S COVID-19 vaccine or a placebo. Each CDR3 is given with its conserved first and last residue. The order of the fields is clone size, V gene, J gene, CDR3 protein. For some rows the clone size is stated as once, few or many, or as a class when expanded; others skip it.

clone size: -; V gene: TRBV12-3/TRBV12-4; J gene: TRBJ2-1; CDR3 protein: CASSFLVYNEQFF
clone size: -; V gene: TRBV6-5; J gene: TRBJ2-4; CDR3 protein: CASSPTLSAKNIQYF
clone size: -; V gene: TRBV28; J gene: TRBJ2-1; CDR3 protein: CASTERGRDNEQFF
clone size: once; V gene: TRBV5-1; J gene: TRBJ2-3; CDR3 protein: CASSFFQPSSTDTQYF
clone size: -; V gene: TRBV9; J gene: TRBJ2-1; CDR3 protein: CASSAGASGRNEQFF
clone size: -; V gene: TRBV4-2; J gene: TRBJ1-2; CDR3 protein: CASSQDRQSANYGYTF
clone size: -; V gene: TRBV6-5; J gene: TRBJ2-5; CDR3 protein: CASSLAGWETQYF
clone size: -; V gene: TRBV7-9; J gene: TRBJ1-5; CDR3 protein: CASSLGWNSNQPQHF
clone size: -; V gene: TRBV4-1; J gene: TRBJ1-3; CDR3 protein: CASSQDGGARTFGGTIYF
clone size: -; V gene: TRBV18; J gene: TRBJ1-2; CDR3 protein: CASSLQGNYGYTF
clone size: -; V gene: TRBV7-9; J gene: TRBJ2-3; CDR3 protein: CAISGISGTQYF
clone size: -; V gene: TRBV18; J gene: TRBJ2-1; CDR3 protein: CASSQLQGEQFF
clone size: once; V gene: TRBV19; J gene: TRBJ2-1; CDR3 protein: CASSIRSHNEQFF
clone size: -; V gene: TRBV7-9; J gene: TRBJ2-7; CDR3 protein: CASSLVTVEQYF
clone size: -; V gene: TRBV5-4; J gene: TRBJ2-3; CDR3 protein: CASSSNPTGGKDTQYF
clone size: -; V gene: TRBV4-2; J gene: TRBJ2-1; CDR3 protein: CASSVGYNEQFF
clone size: -; V gene: TRBV1; J gene: TRBJ1-3; CDR3 protein: CTSSQEETGPRGSGNTIYF
clone size: -; V gene: TRBV4-3; J gene: TRBJ2-1; CDR3 protein: CASSQGITGSYNEQFF
clone size: -; V gene: TRBV7-8; J gene: TRBJ2-6; CDR3 protein: CASSLAGANVLTF
clone size: -; V gene: TRBV5-4; J gene: TRBJ2-7; CDR3 protein: CASSSTRGYEQYF
clone size: -; V gene: TRBV19; J gene: TRBJ1-1; CDR3 protein: CASSFYGDTEAFF
clone size: -; V gene: TRBV6-6; J gene: TRBJ2-3; CDR3 protein: CASSYTTGGTDTQYF
clone size: once; V gene: TRBV5-1; J gene: TRBJ1-1; CDR3 protein: CASSLLGSGEAFF
clone size: -; V gene: TRBV12-3/TRBV12-4; J gene: TRBJ1-6; CDR3 protein: CASSFGGNSPLHF
clone size: -; V gene: TRBV5-6; J gene: TRBJ2-2; CDR3 protein: CASSSVDSHTGELFF
clone size: -; V gene: TRBV10-3; J gene: TRBJ1-2; CDR3 protein: CAIRAAANYGYTF
clone size: few; V gene: TRBV27; J gene: TRBJ2-2; CDR3 protein: CASRTGSPNTGELFF
clone size: -; V gene: TRBV6-2/TRBV6-3; J gene: TRBJ1-1; CDR3 protein: CASSSQRMDVTEAFF
clone size: -; V gene: TRBV5-1; J gene: TRBJ2-1; CDR3 protein: CASSLGWKEQFF
clone size: -; V gene: TRBV12-3/TRBV12-4; J gene: TRBJ2-7; CDR3 protein: CASSTGVQGEQYF
clone size: -; V gene: TRBV12-3/TRBV12-4; J gene: TRBJ1-1; CDR3 protein: CASSLRWTEAFF
clone size: -; V gene: TRBV6-2/TRBV6-3; J gene: TRBJ1-5; CDR3 protein: CASSSDRTGGHQPQHF
clone size: -; V gene: TRBV6-5; J gene: TRBJ1-5; CDR3 protein: CASSYGGNQPQHF
clone size: -; V gene: TRBV9; J gene: TRBJ2-3; CDR3 protein: CASSPDTGAGVADTQYF
clone size: once; V gene: TRBV29-1; J gene: TRBJ1-3; CDR3 protein: CSVVIGTFNTIYF
clone size: -; V gene: TRBV15; J gene: TRBJ2-2; CDR3 protein: CATSRDRWTGTTGELFF
clone size: -; V gene: TRBV5-6; J gene: TRBJ1-1; CDR3 protein: CASSSQGPTEAFF
clone size: -; V gene: TRBV28; J gene: TRBJ1-4; CDR3 protein: CASSLGGSTNEKLFF
clone size: -; V gene: TRBV28; J gene: TRBJ2-5; CDR3 protein: CATNRGAVGTQYF
clone size: -; V gene: TRBV6-2/TRBV6-3; J gene: TRBJ1-1; CDR3 protein: CASSQSGEAFF
clone size: -; V gene: TRBV9; J gene: TRBJ1-3; CDR3 protein: CASTARGLTGNTIYF
clone size: -; V gene: TRBV27; J gene: TRBJ2-3; CDR3 protein: CASSSRSPWLDTQYF
clone size: -; V gene: TRBV2; J gene: TRBJ1-1; CDR3 protein: CASSKRSGVTNTEAFF
clone size: -; V gene: TRBV6-4; J gene: TRBJ2-3; CDR3 protein: CASSRTSGDTDTQYF
clone size: -; V gene: TRBV7-8; J gene: TRBJ2-7; CDR3 protein: CASSPTGGTLYEQYF
clone size: -; V gene: TRBV20-1; J gene: TRBJ1-1; CDR3 protein: CSARGQVEAFF
clone size: once; V gene: TRBV30; J gene: TRBJ2-7; CDR3 protein: CAWDRETYEQYF
clone size: -; V gene: TRBV5-4; J gene: TRBJ2-7; CDR3 protein: CASSLARGATTYEQYF
clone size: -; V gene: TRBV7-9; J gene: TRBJ2-1; CDR3 protein: CASSLIGGGEQFF
clone size: -; V gene: TRBV9; J gene: TRBJ2-1; CDR3 protein: CASSVAGTGRNEQFF
clone size: -; V gene: TRBV18; J gene: TRBJ1-1; CDR3 protein: CASSPQAAVNTEAFF
clone size: few; V gene: TRBV4-3; J gene: TRBJ2-7; CDR3 protein: CASSQDRGSSYEQYF